These 21 T cell receptor beta chains were all obtained from the same sample, sequenced in a study of blood T cells in healthy people across ages. Alongside a J-beta primer mix, a sample-barcoded 5' primer served in a second PCR lasting about 7 to 12 cycles. TCRdb passed the 5' RACE reads through MiXCR, listing each CDR3 protein once. The profile shows approximately 360,000 distinct CDR3 sequences, approximately 47% of them singletons. The specimen sequenced was blood. These TCRs come from a man between 60 and 70 years old in good health.

V gene TRBV2 combines with J gene TRBJ2-6, with D maybe TRBD1 (5 bases). Deletions cut 3 bases from V and 0 bases from J, with 9 bases between. This CDR3 spans 16 amino acids. Per germline, CDR1 SNHLY and CDR2 FYNNEI. Here the CDR3 DNA reads TGTGCCAGCAGTGACAGGGCCGCCTCTGGGGCCAACGTCCTGACTTTC. Translated: CASSDRAASGANVLTF.

This clonotype appeared a single time. The V and J genes are TRBV25-1 and TRBJ2-6; D is undetermined. This CDR3 has 14 amino acids. Deletions cut 1 base from V and 2 bases from J, with 3 bases between. CDR1 and CDR2 from the germline V gene are MGHDK and SYGVNS. The CDR3 DNA reads TGTGCCAGCAGTGAATTTGCTGGGGCCAACGTCCTGACTTTC. As protein: CASSEFAGANVLTF.

This clonotype was detected only a few times. The genes are TRBV7-2 and TRBJ1-2, with D unclear. Between the trimmed V and J ends, which lost 3 bases and 4 bases, there was a span of 9 bases. This CDR3 has 13 amino acids. Looked up from germline, CDR1 is SGHTA and CDR2 is FQGNSA. The CDR3, as DNA: TGTGCCAGCAGCTTGCGCGGGTCCTATGGCTACACCTTC. Protein sequence: CASSLRGSYGYTF.

The chain combines TRBV1 with TRBJ2-1; the table's D call TRBD2 went unverified against the DNA. TRBV1 is a documented pseudogene. The CDR3 has 15 residues. CDR3 nucleotides: TGCACCAGCAGCCCCTTGGGGACTAGCCGCAATGAGCAGTTCTTC. Translating it yields CTSSPLGTSRNEQFF.

This clonotype was seen more than once but under ten times. This rearrangement joins TRBV7-2 to TRBJ1-2; a possible D gene is TRBD1 (6 bases). The length of the CDR3 is 13 residues. Germline loops: CDR1 SGHTA, CDR2 FQGNSA. The germline V and J ends were trimmed by 6 bases and 4 bases, with 12 bases remaining between them. CDR3 nucleotide sequence: TGTGCCAGCAGGCCTACAGGGTTCTATGGCTACACCTTC. Translating it yields CASRPTGFYGYTF.

The chain links TRBV12-3 or TRBV12-4 to TRBJ2-7; TRBD2 agrees at 8 bases. The last part of the DNA fits TRBJ2-4 better; the J call may be wrong. The CDR3 contains 14 residues. In DNA form, the CDR3 reads TGTGCCAGCAATTCCGGGACTAGGGGGAGCATTCAGTACTTC. As protein: CASNSGTRGSIQYF.

V is TRBV12-3 or TRBV12-4 and J is TRBJ1-5; the match to TRBD1 covers 7 bases. J was trimmed by 9 bases and V by 5 bases; bases with no gene match: 10. This CDR3 comprises 14 residues. CDR3 sequence (DNA): TGTGCCAGCAGTCCTTCGACAGGGTCAGGGCCCCAGCATTTT. Its translation is CASSPSTGSGPQHF.

The table lists this clonotype with many counts. This chain joins TRBV12-3 or TRBV12-4 and TRBJ2-5; TRBD2 matches at 12 bases. The CDR3 covers 17 residues. V shed 6 bases, J shed 5 bases, and the junction held 13 bases outside the gene matches. The CDR3 sequence is CASRPGLTSGGSETQYF. CDR3 nucleotide sequence: TGTGCCAGCAGACCCGGACTGACTAGCGGGGGTTCGGAGACCCAGTACTTC.

The chain employs TRBV25-1 and TRBJ1-6; no reliable D call. Trimming removed 2 bases from V and 7 bases from J, with 9 bases in between. The CDR3 sequence is 14 residues long. The germline CDR1 and CDR2 sequences are MGHDK and SYGVNS. As DNA, the CDR3 is TGTGCCAGCAGTGAAATTCTCCCGAATTCACCCCTCCACTTT. Its protein product is CASSEILPNSPLHF. Together with reference TRBV25-1 and TRBJ1-6, the CDR3 gives the full variable domain: EADIYQTPRYLVIGTGKKITLECSQTMGHDKMYWYQQDPGMELHLIHYSYGVNSTEKGDLSSESTVSRIRTEHFPLTLESARPSHTSQYLCASSEILPNSPLHFGNGTRLTVT.

This clonotype was seen more than once but under ten times. V usage is TRBV5-1 and J usage is TRBJ2-3, with 10 bases lining up with TRBD2. The CDR3 is made up of 17 amino acids. The germline V gene encodes CDR1 SGHRS and CDR2 YFSETQ. Losses at the gene ends were 2 bases for V and 0 bases for J; bases not matched to a gene: 6. CDR3 coding DNA: TGCGCCAGCAGCTTAGGACTAGCGGCCCCTAGCACAGATACGCAGTATTTT. Encoded protein: CASSLGLAAPSTDTQYF.

The genes are TRBV28 and TRBJ1-2; perhaps TRBD1 as D (6 bases). The CDR3 sequence is 12 residues long. V gave up 7 bases and J gave up 2 bases, with 8 bases separating them. Germline lookup yields CDR1 MDHEN and CDR2 SYDVKM. In DNA form, the CDR3 reads TGTGCCAGCACCGGACAGAACTATGGCTACACCTTC. Its protein is CASTGQNYGYTF.

The chain is built from TRBV29-1 and TRBJ2-7; D perhaps matches TRBD2 (8 bases). Trimming took off 2 bases at V and 7 bases at J, with 24 bases between the two ends. The germline V gene has CDR1 SQVTM and CDR2 ANQGSEA. This CDR3 has 16 amino acids. CDR3 amino acids: CSVEKGAGGRPLEQYF. CDR3 DNA: TGCAGCGTTGAAAAGGGGGCTGGCGGGAGGCCCCTTGAGCAGTACTTC.

The chain uses TRBV6-1 and TRBJ2-6; D uncertain. There are 17 residues in the CDR3. Trimming left V 5 bases short and J 6 bases short, with 20 bases between. Germline V lookup: CDR1 MNHNS, CDR2 SASEGT. CDR3 protein: CASSRRAGTYVANVLTF. Here the CDR3 DNA reads TGTGCCAGCAGTCGCCGGGCCGGCACTTATGTGGCCAACGTCCTGACTTTC.

This clonotype has only a few counts. The CDR3 nucleotides are TGTGCCAGCTCGTGGCCGGGACTTTACTACGTATCCTACAATGAGCAGTTCTTC. Translation: CASSWPGLYYVSYNEQFF. The chain recombines TRBV18 with TRBJ2-1; D perhaps matches TRBD2 (6 bases). Trimming shortened V by 6 bases and J by 1 base, and 22 bases separated the two germline ends. The CDR3 contains 18 residues. Germline assignment: CDR1 KGHSH and CDR2 LQKENI. The complete variable domain, with remaining parts taken from reference TRBV18 and TRBJ2-1, reads NAGVMQNPRHLVRRRGQEARLRCSPMKGHSHVYWYRQLPEEGLKFMVYLQKENIIDESGMPKERFSAEFPKEGPSILRIQQVVRGDSAAYFCASSWPGLYYVSYNEQFFGPGTRLTVL.

The V call is TRBV5-1, the J call TRBJ2-3; D not certain. This CDR3 region has 14 residues. V lost 2 bases, J lost 0 bases, and 7 bases lay in between. In germline, CDR1 is SGHRS, CDR2 YFSETQ. The CDR3 DNA follows: TGCGCCAGCAGCTTTAAGACTAGCACAGATACGCAGTATTTT. Translation: CASSFKTSTDTQYF.

Turning to this clonotype: A much larger clone lies one base from this, so it may be a read error. The chain couples TRBV7-2 to TRBJ2-5, with D hard to call. Germline V CDR1 and CDR2: SGHTA, FQGNSA. V lost 7 bases, J lost 5 bases, and 11 bases lay in between. The CDR3 is made up of 12 amino acids. The CDR3 spells CASNYNRETQYF. The CDR3 DNA is TGTGCCAGCAACTACAACCGGGAGACCCAGTACTTC. Filled out from reference TRBV7-2 and TRBJ2-5, the complete variable domain reads GAGVSQSPSNKVTEKGKDVELRCDPISGHTALYWYRQSLGQGLEFLIYFQGNSAPDKSGLPSDRFSAERTGGSVSTLTIQRTQQEDSAVYLCASNYNRETQYFGPGTRLLVL.

J is TRBJ2-2 and V is TRBV10-3, with D tentatively TRBD1 or TRBD2 (5 bases each). Germline CDR1 reads ENHRY; CDR2 reads SYGVKD. V lost 8 bases and J 1 base, leaving 8 bases between the germline ends. The CDR3 totals 13 residues. The CDR3 reads CAIGTENTGELFF. Written as DNA, the CDR3 is TGTGCCATCGGGACGGAGAACACCGGGGAGCTGTTTTTT.

This sequence joins TRBV9 and TRBJ2-3, with 9 nucleotides matching TRBD1. The germline V gene has CDR1 SGDLS and CDR2 YYNGEE. Trimming took 3 bases from V and 9 from J; bases not matched to a gene: 5. The length of the CDR3 is 13 residues. CDR3 in DNA: TGTGCCAGCAGCGAAACACAGGGGGCGACGCAGTATTTT. It codes for CASSETQGATQYF.

The V gene is TRBV7-2, the J gene TRBJ1-1; perhaps TRBD1 as D (6 bases). The CDR3 is 17 residues long. The germline V gene encodes CDR1 SGHTA and CDR2 FQGNSA. V was shortened by 5 bases and J by 0 bases, with 19 bases between the two germline ends. The CDR3 here is CASSGRQAPSLNTEAFF. The CDR3 nucleotides read TGTGCCAGCAGCGGCCGACAGGCACCTTCTCTGAACACTGAAGCTTTCTTT.

This chain connects TRBV20-1 to TRBJ2-7, with 7 bases identical to TRBD2. The germline V gene encodes CDR1 DFQATT and CDR2 SNEGSKA (reference sequence). Unmatched junction bases numbered 10, after V lost 1 base and J lost 4 bases. CDR3 length: 15 amino acids. The CDR3 loop reads CSARGVTGGSYEQYF. For the CDR3, the DNA is TGCAGTGCTAGAGGGGTGACTGGCGGGAGTTACGAGCAGTACTTC.

The rearrangement joins TRBV20-1 to TRBJ1-1, with TRBD1 matching 8 bases. J lost 6 bases, V lost 3 bases, and 15 bases had no gene match. The CDR3 is 16 amino acids. The germline CDR1 and CDR2 sequences are DFQATT and SNEGSKA (reference sequence). CDR3 in amino acids: CSASGSRGQLRAEAFF. The CDR3 bases are TGCAGTGCTAGTGGGTCCAGGGGGCAACTTCGAGCTGAAGCTTTCTTT.